This TCR beta chain was profiled in a study of cytomegalovirus exposure and HLA in healthy donors. Data came from immunoSEQ multiplex PCR; TCRdb stores just in-frame clones and leaves some out. Among 210,000 or so clones listed, around 90% were seen once. From germline, CDR1 is SEHNR and CDR2 FQNEAQ (reference sequence). The CDR3 is 18 amino acids. Trimming took 3 bases from V and 7 from J; bases not matched to a gene: 17. This clone was counted once. Additional DNA sequences in this sample encode the identical CDR3. The specimen sequenced was PBMCs. This sequence joins TRBV7-9 and TRBJ1-2; 10 nucleotides line up with TRBD1. The sequence derives from a woman younger than 30 in good health and CMV-seronegative. This chain's CDR3 is CASSFRTGGRLGVSGYTF. The CDR3 DNA reads as TGTGCCAGCAGCTTCAGGACAGGGGGTCGGCTGGGCGTTTCTGGCTACACCTTC.